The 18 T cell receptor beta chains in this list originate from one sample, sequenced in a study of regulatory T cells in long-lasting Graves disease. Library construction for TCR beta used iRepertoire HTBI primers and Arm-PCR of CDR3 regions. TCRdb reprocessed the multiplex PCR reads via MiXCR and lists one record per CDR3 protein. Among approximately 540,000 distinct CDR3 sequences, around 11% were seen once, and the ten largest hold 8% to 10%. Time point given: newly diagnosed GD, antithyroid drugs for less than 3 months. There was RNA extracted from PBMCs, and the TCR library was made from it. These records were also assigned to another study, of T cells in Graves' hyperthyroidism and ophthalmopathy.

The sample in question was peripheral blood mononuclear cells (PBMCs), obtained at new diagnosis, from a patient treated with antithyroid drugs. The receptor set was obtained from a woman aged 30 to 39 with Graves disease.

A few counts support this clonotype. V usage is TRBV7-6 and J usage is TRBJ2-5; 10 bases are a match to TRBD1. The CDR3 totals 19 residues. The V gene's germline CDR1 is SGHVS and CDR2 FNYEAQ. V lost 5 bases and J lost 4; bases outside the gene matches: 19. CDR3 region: CASSPGVTGTGDIGETQYF. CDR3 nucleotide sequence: TGTGCCAGCAGCCCTGGAGTAACCGGGACAGGGGATATCGGAGAGACCCAGTACTTC.

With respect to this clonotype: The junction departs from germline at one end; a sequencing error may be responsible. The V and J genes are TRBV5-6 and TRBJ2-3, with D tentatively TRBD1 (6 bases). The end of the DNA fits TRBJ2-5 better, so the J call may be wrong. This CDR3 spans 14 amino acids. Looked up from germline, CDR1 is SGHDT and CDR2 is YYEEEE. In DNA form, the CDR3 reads TGTGCCAGCAGCTTGCTGTGGGGGCAAGAGTCCCAGTACTTC. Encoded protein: CASSLLWGQESQYF.

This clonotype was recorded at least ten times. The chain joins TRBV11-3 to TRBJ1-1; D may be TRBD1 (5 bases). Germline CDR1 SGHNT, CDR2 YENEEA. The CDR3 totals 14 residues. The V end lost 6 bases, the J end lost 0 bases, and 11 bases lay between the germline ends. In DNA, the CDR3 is TGTGCCAGCAGTCAAACGGGGGTGAACACTGAAGCTTTCTTT. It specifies CASSQTGVNTEAFF.

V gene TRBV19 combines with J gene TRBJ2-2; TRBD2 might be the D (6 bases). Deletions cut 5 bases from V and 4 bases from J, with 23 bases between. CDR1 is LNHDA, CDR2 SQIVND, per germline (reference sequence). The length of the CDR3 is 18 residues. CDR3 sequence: CASSGSFLATVFTGELFF. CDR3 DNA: TGTGCCAGTAGTGGGTCCTTTCTAGCGACAGTGTTCACCGGGGAGCTGTTTTTT.

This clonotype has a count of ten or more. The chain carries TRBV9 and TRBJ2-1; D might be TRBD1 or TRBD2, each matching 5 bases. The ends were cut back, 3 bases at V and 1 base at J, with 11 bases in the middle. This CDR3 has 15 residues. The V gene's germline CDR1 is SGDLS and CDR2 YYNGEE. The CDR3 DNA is TGTGCCAGCAGCGGGGGACGGGGATCCTACAATGAGCAGTTCTTC. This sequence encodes CASSGGRGSYNEQFF.

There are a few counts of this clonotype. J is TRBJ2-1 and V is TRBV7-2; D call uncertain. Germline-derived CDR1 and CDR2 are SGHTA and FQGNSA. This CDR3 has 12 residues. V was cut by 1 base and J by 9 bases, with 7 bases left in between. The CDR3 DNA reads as TGTGCCAGCAGCTTAGACGACGGTGAGCAGTTCTTC. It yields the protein CASSLDDGEQFF.

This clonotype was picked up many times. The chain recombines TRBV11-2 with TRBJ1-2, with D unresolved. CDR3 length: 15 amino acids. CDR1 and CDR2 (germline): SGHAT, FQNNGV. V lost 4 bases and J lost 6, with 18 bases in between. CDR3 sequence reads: CASSSISSARHGYTF. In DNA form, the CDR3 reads TGTGCCAGCAGCTCAATCTCTTCGGCCCGGCATGGCTACACCTTC.

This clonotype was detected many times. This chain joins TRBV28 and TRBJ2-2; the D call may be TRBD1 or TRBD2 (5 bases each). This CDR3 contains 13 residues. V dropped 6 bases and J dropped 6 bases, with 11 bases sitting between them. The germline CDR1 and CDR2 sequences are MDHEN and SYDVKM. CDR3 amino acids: CASRRDGAGELFF. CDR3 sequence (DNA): TGTGCCAGCAGAAGGGACGGGGCCGGGGAGCTGTTTTTT.

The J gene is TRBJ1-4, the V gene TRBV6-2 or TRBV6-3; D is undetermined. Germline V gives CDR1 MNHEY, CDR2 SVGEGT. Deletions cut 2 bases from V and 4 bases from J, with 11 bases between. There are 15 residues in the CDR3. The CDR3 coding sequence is TGTGCCAGCAGTTACCGGGGAGGGATTAATGAAAAACTGTTTTTT. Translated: CASSYRGGINEKLFF.

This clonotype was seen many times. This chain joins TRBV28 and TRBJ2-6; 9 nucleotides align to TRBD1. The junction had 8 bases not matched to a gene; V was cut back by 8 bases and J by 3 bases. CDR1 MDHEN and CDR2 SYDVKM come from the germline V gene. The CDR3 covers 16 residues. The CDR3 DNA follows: TGTGCCAGCGGGGGACAGGGTTTGTTTGGGGCCAACGTCCTGACTTTC. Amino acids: CASGGQGLFGANVLTF.

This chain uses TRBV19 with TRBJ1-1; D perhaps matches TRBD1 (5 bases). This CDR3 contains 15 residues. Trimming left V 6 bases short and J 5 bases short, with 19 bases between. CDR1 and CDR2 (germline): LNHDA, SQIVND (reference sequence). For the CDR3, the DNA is TGTGCCAGTAGCCTCGGGGGGATCCGAAGGACTGAAGCTTTCTTT. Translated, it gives CASSLGGIRRTEAFF.

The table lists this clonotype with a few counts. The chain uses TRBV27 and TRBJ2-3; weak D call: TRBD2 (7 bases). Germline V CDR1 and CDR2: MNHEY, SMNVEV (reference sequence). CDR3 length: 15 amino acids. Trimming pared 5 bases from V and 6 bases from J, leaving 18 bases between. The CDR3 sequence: CASSPLGGLRDTQYF. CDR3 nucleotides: TGTGCCAGCAGTCCCCTCGGGGGGCTCCGGGATACGCAGTATTTT.

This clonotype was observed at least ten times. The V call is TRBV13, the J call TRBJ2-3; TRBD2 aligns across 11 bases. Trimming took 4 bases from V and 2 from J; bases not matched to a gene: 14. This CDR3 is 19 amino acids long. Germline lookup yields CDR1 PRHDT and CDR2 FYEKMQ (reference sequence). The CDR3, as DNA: TGTGCCAGCAGCTCGAGACTAGCGGGAATTTCAGGGCTCACAGATACGCAGTATTTT. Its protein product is CASSSRLAGISGLTDTQYF.

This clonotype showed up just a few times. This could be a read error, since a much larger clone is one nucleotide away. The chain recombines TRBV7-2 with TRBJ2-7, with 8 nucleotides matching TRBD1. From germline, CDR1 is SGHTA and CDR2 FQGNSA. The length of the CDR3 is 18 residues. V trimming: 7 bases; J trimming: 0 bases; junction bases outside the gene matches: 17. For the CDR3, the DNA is TGTGCCAGCAACTTTCTAAACCCGACAGGGGCGAACTCCTACGAGCAGTACTTC. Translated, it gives CASNFLNPTGANSYEQYF.

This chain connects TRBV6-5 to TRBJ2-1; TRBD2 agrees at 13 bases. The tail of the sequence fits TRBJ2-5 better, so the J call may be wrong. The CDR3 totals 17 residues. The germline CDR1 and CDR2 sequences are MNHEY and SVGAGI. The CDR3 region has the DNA TGTGCCAGCAGTTATCTAACTAGCGGGAGGGCCAGTGAGACCCAGTACTTC. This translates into CASSYLTSGRASETQYF.

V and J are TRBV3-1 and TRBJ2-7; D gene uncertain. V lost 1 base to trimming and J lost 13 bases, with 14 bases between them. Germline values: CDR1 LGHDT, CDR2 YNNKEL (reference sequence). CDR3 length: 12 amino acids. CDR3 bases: TGTGCCAGCAGCCAAGGGGCTCAAGCATGTTACTTC. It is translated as CASSQGAQACYF.

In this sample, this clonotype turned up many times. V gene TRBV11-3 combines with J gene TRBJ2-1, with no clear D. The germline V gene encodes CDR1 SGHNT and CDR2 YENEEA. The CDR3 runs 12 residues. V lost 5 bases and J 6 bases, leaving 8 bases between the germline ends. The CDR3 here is CASSPRANEQFF. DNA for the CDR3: TGTGCCAGCAGCCCTAGGGCCAATGAGCAGTTCTTC.

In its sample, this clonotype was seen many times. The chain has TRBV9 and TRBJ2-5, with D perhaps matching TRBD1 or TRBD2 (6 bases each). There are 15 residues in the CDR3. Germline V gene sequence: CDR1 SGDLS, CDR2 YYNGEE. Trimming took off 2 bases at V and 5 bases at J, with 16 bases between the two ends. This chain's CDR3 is CASSVDSGGGETQYF. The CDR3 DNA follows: TGTGCCAGCAGCGTTGATAGCGGAGGGGGGGAGACCCAGTACTTC.